Here is one TCR beta chain with its context. This sample was taken from a study of cytomegalovirus exposure and HLA in healthy donors. The junction had 15 bases not matched to a gene; V was cut back by 6 bases and J by 2 bases. The CDR3 is 18 residues long. Germline CDR1 is LNHDA and CDR2 is SQIVND (reference sequence). Primers: 60 Vbeta forward and 13 Jbeta reverse. Libraries were prepared by immunoSEQ multiplex PCR; TCRdb keeps only in-frame clonotypes and omits some of them. This sample carries about 110,000 clones, 78% of them seen once, and the ten largest clones take under 1.5%. Source material: PBMCs. This TCR was recovered from a man in his thirties or forties in good health and CMV-seronegative. V usage is TRBV19 and J usage is TRBJ2-1, with 8 bases identical to TRBD1. CDR3 amino acids: CASSKTGTGTLAYNEQFF. The CDR3 DNA is TGTGCCAGTAGCAAAACCGGGACAGGTACCTTGGCCTACAATGAGCAGTTCTTC.